These 16 T cell receptor beta chains were all obtained from the same sample, sequenced in a study of blood T cell repertoires in COVID-19. The repertoire was sequenced with immunoSEQ multiplex PCR; TCRdb's copy has only in-frame clones and lacks some. The table shows 300,000 or so clones, with about 90% occurring only once. Sequencing used peripheral blood. Receptor source: a man between 18 and 29 years old who had recovered from COVID-19.

This clone was counted a single time. The chain recombines TRBV9 with TRBJ1-6; no clear D gene. CDR3 length: 13 residues. V lost 3 bases to trimming and J lost 6 bases, with 7 bases between them. Germline V gene data show CDR1 as SGDLS and CDR2 as YYNGEE. The CDR3 here is CASSGGVNSPLHF. In DNA, the CDR3 is TGTGCCAGCAGCGGGGGAGTTAATTCACCCCTCCACTTT.

The rearrangement joins TRBV12-2 to TRBJ2-5; TRBD2, the D gene given by the table, was not confirmed from the DNA. TRBV12-2 constitutes a pseudogene. The length of the CDR3 is 23 residues. The CDR3 DNA sequence: TGTGCAAGTCGCCATAGTATCCATAGTAGGACGTGGCGCAAGGAGGGTTTTTGGGAGACCCAGTACTTC. Encoded protein: CASRHSIHSRTWRKEGFWETQYF.

The J gene is TRBJ2-6, the V gene TRBV15, with TRBD2 matching over 16 bases. J gave up 4 bases and V 3 bases, and 6 bases lay outside the gene matches. Germline CDR1 and CDR2: LNHNV and YYDKDF (reference sequence). The CDR3 extends over 19 amino acids. The CDR3 DNA reads TGTGCCACCAGCAGCCTGCCGGGACTAGCGGGAGGGGGGGCCAACGTCCTGACTTTC. Amino acid sequence: CATSSLPGLAGGGANVLTF.

The chain combines TRBV9 with TRBJ1-2; no reliable D call. The CDR3 covers 17 residues. Germline loops: CDR1 SGDLS, CDR2 YYNGEE. V was shortened by 3 bases and J by 0 bases, with 18 bases between the two germline ends. The CDR3 DNA is TGTGCCAGCAGCGGGAGTCCGGGAAGGACCACTAACTATGGCTACACCTTC. Translated, it gives CASSGSPGRTTNYGYTF.

This chain joins TRBV27 and TRBJ2-2; 11 bases map to TRBD2. Germline loops: CDR1 MNHEY, CDR2 SMNVEV (reference sequence). This CDR3 has 13 residues. Unmatched junction bases numbered 4, after V lost 10 bases and J lost 6 bases. CDR3 sequence reads: CATGLAGPGELFF. The CDR3 coding sequence is TGTGCCACCGGACTAGCGGGCCCCGGGGAGCTGTTTTTT.

The J gene is TRBJ1-5, the V gene TRBV20-1, with D uncertain. The CDR3 spans 17 residues. The V end lost 3 bases, the J end lost 3 bases, and 21 bases lay between the germline ends. Germline assignment: CDR1 DFQATT and CDR2 SNEGSKA (reference sequence). The CDR3 loop reads CSASRREGIPSNQPQHF. CDR3 DNA sequence: TGCAGTGCTAGTCGGCGGGAAGGGATCCCCTCCAATCAGCCCCAGCATTTT.

The genes are TRBV10-2 and TRBJ1-2; a possible D gene is TRBD1 (5 bases). V dropped 3 bases and J dropped 4 bases, with 15 bases sitting between them. CDR3 length: 15 amino acids. Germline CDR1 WSHSY, CDR2 SAAADI. CDR3 sequence reads: CASSEGVGEFYGYTF. The CDR3 DNA reads as TGCGCCAGCAGTGAAGGGGTTGGAGAGTTCTATGGCTACACCTTC.

The J gene is TRBJ2-7, the V gene TRBV7-3; 9 bases line up with TRBD2. Per germline, CDR1 SGHTA and CDR2 FQGTGA. The trim removed 4 bases at V and 2 bases at J, leaving 6 bases unmatched. CDR3 length: 15 residues. For the CDR3, the DNA is TGTGCCAGCAGCTCCCAAGCGGGAGGAACCTACGAGCAGTACTTC. Its protein product is CASSSQAGGTYEQYF.

The rearrangement uses TRBV19 and TRBJ1-1; 7 nucleotides match TRBD1. V was pared by 8 bases and J by 4 bases, with 4 bases of the junction left unmatched. The CDR3 consists of 12 residues. Per the germline V gene, CDR1 is LNHDA and CDR2 is SQIVND (reference sequence). The CDR3 sequence is CASQDRATEAFF. The DNA of the CDR3 is TGTGCCAGTCAAGACAGGGCCACTGAAGCTTTCTTT.

The chain is built from TRBV9 and TRBJ1-1, with D uncertain. V lost 0 bases and J lost 1, with 7 bases in between. CDR1 and CDR2 from the germline V gene are SGDLS and YYNGEE. This CDR3 is 14 amino acids long. CDR3 in amino acids: CASSVEPKNTEAFF. In DNA form, the CDR3 reads TGTGCCAGCAGCGTAGAACCTAAGAACACTGAAGCTTTCTTT.

The V and J genes are TRBV20-1 and TRBJ2-5; a possible D gene is TRBD1 (6 bases). Trimming shortened V by 3 bases and J by 2 bases, and 16 bases separated the two germline ends. Germline CDR1 reads DFQATT; CDR2 reads SNEGSKA (reference sequence). The length of the CDR3 is 15 residues. The CDR3 protein is CSASTPGTQQETQYF. CDR3 in DNA: TGCAGTGCTAGTACCCCCGGGACACAACAAGAGACCCAGTACTTC.

The chain recombines TRBV4-2 with TRBJ2-7; TRBD2 matches at 9 bases. This CDR3 contains 15 residues. J lost 4 bases, V lost 3 bases, and 7 bases had no gene match. From germline, CDR1 is LGHNA and CDR2 YNFKEQ. The CDR3 region is CASSQSGGPPYEQYF. Written as DNA, the CDR3 is TGTGCCAGCAGCCAGAGCGGGGGGCCACCTTACGAGCAGTACTTC.

The genes are TRBV5-1 and TRBJ2-1; D unclear. Trimming left V 2 bases short and J 1 base short, with 13 bases between. Looked up from germline, CDR1 is SGHRS and CDR2 is YFSETQ. CDR3 size: 16 residues. CDR3 sequence: CASSLSVSGSYNEQFF. The CDR3 DNA sequence: TGCGCCAGCAGCTTAAGCGTGAGTGGATCCTACAATGAGCAGTTCTTC. Combining the CDR3 with reference TRBV5-1 and TRBJ2-1 gives the whole variable domain KAGVTQTPRYLIKTRGQQVTLSCSPISGHRSVSWYQQTPGQGLQFLFEYFSETQRNKGNFPGRFSGRQFSNSRSEMNVSTLELGDSALYLCASSLSVSGSYNEQFFGPGTRLTVL.

The CDR3 region is CASSRVGPPSSYEQYF. As DNA, the CDR3 is TGTGCCAGCAGCAGGGTGGGGCCACCATCCTCCTACGAGCAGTACTTC. The chain joins TRBV7-2 to TRBJ2-7, with D perhaps matching TRBD1 (5 bases). This CDR3 contains 16 residues. From germline, CDR1 is SGHTA and CDR2 FQGNSA. V was trimmed by 5 bases and J by 0 bases, leaving 17 bases between them. The full variable domain, in which reference TRBV7-2 and TRBJ2-7 provide the parts outside the CDR3, is GAGVSQSPSNKVTEKGKDVELRCDPISGHTALYWYRQSLGQGLEFLIYFQGNSAPDKSGLPSDRFSAERTGGSVSTLTIQRTQQEDSAVYLCASSRVGPPSSYEQYFGPGTRLTVT.

The chain has TRBV7-9 and TRBJ2-7; tentatively, D is TRBD1 (7 bases). This CDR3 contains 15 residues. CDR1 SEHNR and CDR2 FQNEAQ come from the germline V gene (reference sequence). Trimming left V 1 base short and J 3 bases short, with 13 bases between. The CDR3 DNA is TGTGCCAGCAGCTTAGTTGCGGGACAGAGCTACGAGCAGTACTTC. It codes for CASSLVAGQSYEQYF.

This chain joins TRBV29-1 and TRBJ1-2; 9 bases line up with TRBD1. The germline CDR1 and CDR2 sequences are SQVTM and ANQGSEA. The CDR3 contains 15 residues. V trimming: 3 bases; J trimming: 3 bases; junction bases outside the gene matches: 8. The CDR3 is CSVDPGQGTDYGYTF. As DNA, the CDR3 is TGCAGCGTTGACCCCGGACAGGGGACGGACTATGGCTACACCTTC.